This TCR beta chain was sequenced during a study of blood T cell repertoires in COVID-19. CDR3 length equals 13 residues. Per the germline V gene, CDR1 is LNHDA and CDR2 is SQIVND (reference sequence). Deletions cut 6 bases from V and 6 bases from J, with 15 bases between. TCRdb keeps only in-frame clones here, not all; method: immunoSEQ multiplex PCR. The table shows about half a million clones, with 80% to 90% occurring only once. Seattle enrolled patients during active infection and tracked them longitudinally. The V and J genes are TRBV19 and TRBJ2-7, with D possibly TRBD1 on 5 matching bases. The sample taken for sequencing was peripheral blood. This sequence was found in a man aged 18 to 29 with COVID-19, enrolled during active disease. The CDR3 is CASSRVQGSEQYF. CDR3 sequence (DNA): TGTGCCAGTAGCCGGGTCCAGGGCAGCGAGCAGTACTTC.